This T cell receptor (beta chain) originates from a study of cytomegalovirus exposure and HLA in healthy donors. This clone showed up just once. CDR3 size: 14 residues. V was clipped by 2 bases and J by 7 bases; unmatched bases: 5. CDR1 SGHDT and CDR2 YYEEEE come from the germline V gene. Both 60 Vbeta primers and 13 Jbeta primers went into the PCR. Measured with immunoSEQ multiplex PCR; TCRdb has only the in-frame clones, and not every one. In the table there are around 130,000 clones, roughly 88% of which are singletons. V and J are TRBV5-6 and TRBJ2-3, with 9 bases aligning to TRBD2. Sample: PBMCs. The receptor was isolated from a man in his forties or fifties in good health and CMV-seronegative. The CDR3 DNA reads as TGTGCCAGCAGCTTTAGCGGGGGCTTCTATACGCAGTATTTT. Translated, it gives CASSFSGGFYTQYF.